Below are 27 T cell receptor beta chains sequenced from a single sample in a study of blood T cell repertoires in COVID-19. The method was immunoSEQ multiplex PCR; TCRdb's version includes in-frame clones alone and lacks a portion of them. The sample holds roughly 400,000 clones; 70% to 90% are singletons and the top ten take about 1.4%. The specimen was PBMCs or T cells enriched from blood (not recorded which). These receptor sequences come from a woman between 18 and 29 years old who had been exposed to COVID-19.

The CDR3, as DNA: TGTGCCAGCAGCTGGTACCACGGCCGGGAAGGACCCCTCCACTTT. Protein sequence: CASSWYHGREGPLHF. V and J are TRBV5-6 and TRBJ1-6, with unresolved D. This CDR3 comprises 15 residues. Germline V gene sequence: CDR1 SGHDT, CDR2 YYEEEE. V was shortened by 3 bases and J by 12 bases, with 19 bases between the two germline ends.

The chain has TRBV6-1 and TRBJ1-5; the D gene is possibly TRBD1 (5 bases). The CDR3 covers 17 residues. V was trimmed by 2 bases and J by 0 bases, leaving 14 bases between them. Germline CDR1 MNHNS, CDR2 SASEGT. DNA for the CDR3: TGTGCCAGCAGTGAACGGGTAGGGGCCTATAGCAATCAGCCCCAGCATTTT. Translation gives CASSERVGAYSNQPQHF.

This sequence joins TRBV5-8 and TRBJ1-4; tentatively, D is TRBD1 (6 bases). The V end lost 4 bases, the J end lost 10 bases, and 14 bases lay between the germline ends. The germline CDR1 and CDR2 sequences are SGHTS and YDEGEE. The CDR3 covers 13 residues. In DNA form, the CDR3 reads TGTGCCAGCAGCGGTACAGGGCTGGTAAAACTGTTTTTT. Its translation is CASSGTGLVKLFF.

The chain combines TRBV5-1 with TRBJ1-1, with 7 bases matching TRBD1. Per the germline V gene, CDR1 is SGHRS and CDR2 is YFSETQ. Germline trimming cut 7 bases from V and 1 base from J; bases unmatched to any gene: 4. There are 13 residues in the CDR3. This CDR3 reads CASGTEANTEAFF. CDR3 coding DNA: TGCGCCAGCGGGACAGAGGCGAACACTGAAGCTTTCTTT.

The chain recombines TRBV7-9 with TRBJ1-5; D may be TRBD1 (6 bases). Trimming took off 1 base at V and 7 bases at J, with 20 bases between the two ends. Germline values: CDR1 SEHNR, CDR2 FQNEAQ (reference sequence). The CDR3 spans 17 residues. CDR3 sequence reads: CASSLVGLGGLEQPQHF. The CDR3 DNA follows: TGTGCCAGCAGCTTAGTCGGACTCGGGGGGCTGGAGCAGCCCCAGCATTTT.

The V and J genes are TRBV11-3 and TRBJ2-1, with 10 bases fitting TRBD1. CDR1 is SGHNT, CDR2 YENEEA, per germline. J gave up 5 bases and V 5 bases, and 6 bases lay outside the gene matches. The CDR3 spans 15 residues. This CDR3 is CASSLWTGGHNEQFF. CDR3 bases: TGTGCCAGCAGCCTCTGGACAGGGGGGCACAATGAGCAGTTCTTC.

The DNA for the CDR3 is TGCGCCAGCAGCTTGGCCGCGGGAGTTGGAAACACCATATATTTT. It encodes CASSLAAGVGNTIYF. This chain uses TRBV5-1 with TRBJ1-3; D remains ambiguous. Germline V gene lookup returns CDR1 SGHRS and CDR2 YFSETQ. The CDR3 totals 15 residues. V lost 0 bases to trimming and J lost 3 bases, with 10 bases between them.

The chain joins TRBV24-1 to TRBJ2-1, with a possible D match to TRBD1 (6 bases). V shed 3 bases and J shed 6 bases, with 11 bases lying between them. The CDR3 extends over 14 amino acids. CDR1 and CDR2 (germline): KGHDR, SFDVKD. The CDR3 protein is CATSDKGTPNEQFF. The CDR3 coding sequence is TGTGCCACCAGTGATAAGGGGACACCCAATGAGCAGTTCTTC.

V gene TRBV12-5 combines with J gene TRBJ1-2; D is unresolved. Trimming took off 0 bases at V and 8 bases at J, with 13 bases between the two ends. The V gene's germline CDR1 is LGHNT and CDR2 FRNRAP. The CDR3 loop spans 14 amino acids. This chain's CDR3 is CASGLVLTVLGYTF. CDR3 DNA: TGTGCTAGTGGTTTGGTACTGACGGTACTAGGCTACACCTTC. Supplemented by reference TRBV12-5 and TRBJ1-2, the full variable domain reads DARVTQTPRHKVTEMGQEVTMRCQPILGHNTVFWYRQTMMQGLELLAYFRNRAPLDDSGMPKDRFSAEMPDATLATLKIQPSEPRDSAVYFCASGLVLTVLGYTFGSGTRLTVV.

This rearrangement joins TRBV28 to TRBJ1-5; 8 bases match TRBD1. The CDR3 spans 15 residues. Looked up from germline, CDR1 is MDHEN and CDR2 is SYDVKM. V shed 3 bases, J shed 4 bases, and the junction held 5 bases outside the gene matches. The CDR3 nucleotides are TGTGCCAGCAGTTTCTTGGACAGGGTGAATCAGCCCCAGCATTTT. It translates to CASSFLDRVNQPQHF.

The rearrangement links TRBV5-1 to TRBJ1-2, with a possible D match to TRBD1 (5 bases). CDR3 length equals 14 residues. Germline loops: CDR1 SGHRS, CDR2 YFSETQ. V lost 4 bases and J 1 base, leaving 11 bases between the germline ends. The CDR3 region has the DNA TGCGCCAGCAGCCCGCAAGGGGATAACTATGGCTACACCTTC. This sequence encodes CASSPQGDNYGYTF.

This rearrangement joins TRBV11-2 to TRBJ2-7; D call uncertain. CDR1 and CDR2 (germline): SGHAT, FQNNGV. V dropped 0 bases and J dropped 3 bases, with 12 bases sitting between them. The CDR3 length is 15 residues. CDR3 bases: TGTGCCAGCAGCTTAGAGGCCGGCGGCGGCTACGAGCAGTACTTC. Translating gives CASSLEAGGGYEQYF.

Note on this clone: The junction departs from germline at one end; a sequencing error may be responsible. The chain joins TRBV7-7 to TRBJ2-1; 11 nucleotides align to TRBD2. Germline V gene sequence: CDR1 SSHAT, CDR2 FNYEAQ (reference sequence). This CDR3 contains 15 residues. The CDR3 DNA follows: TGTGCTAGCAGCCCTAGCGGGGGGTTCTACAATGAGCAGTTCTTC. This codes for CASSPSGGFYNEQFF.

This chain links TRBV4-3 with TRBJ2-7, with TRBD2 matching 7 bases. The germline gives CDR1 LGHNA, CDR2 YSLEER. CDR3 length equals 14 residues. V was pared by 0 bases and J by 2 bases, with 1 base of the junction left unmatched. In DNA form, the CDR3 reads TGCGCCAGCAGCCAAGAAAGCGGGACCTACGAGCAGTACTTC. It specifies CASSQESGTYEQYF.

The chain uses TRBV7-8 and TRBJ2-2, with D perhaps TRBD1 (6 bases). The CDR3 sequence is 15 residues long. The ends were cut back, 1 base at V and 4 bases at J, with 10 bases in the middle. From germline, CDR1 is SGHVS and CDR2 FQNEAQ. The CDR3 loop is CASSLGGGGTGELFF. DNA for the CDR3: TGTGCCAGCAGCTTAGGTGGGGGCGGCACCGGGGAGCTGTTTTTT.

V gene TRBV5-1 combines with J gene TRBJ2-7; 8 bases line up with TRBD1. Germline values: CDR1 SGHRS, CDR2 YFSETQ. The CDR3 runs 15 residues. The V and J ends lost 2 bases and 3 bases, in that order; junction bases with no gene match: 7. CDR3: CASSLTGTGDYEQYF. As DNA, the CDR3 is TGCGCCAGCAGCTTAACCGGGACAGGCGACTACGAGCAGTACTTC.

The chain couples TRBV5-4 to TRBJ1-2, with 9 positions matching TRBD1. The CDR3 runs 16 residues. Germline V gives CDR1 SGHNT, CDR2 YYREEE (reference sequence). The V and J ends lost 1 base and 6 bases, in that order; junction bases with no gene match: 10. In DNA form, the CDR3 reads TGTGCCAGCAGCTTGAACCGGGACAGGGTACAGGATGGCTACACCTTC. Translating it yields CASSLNRDRVQDGYTF.

The rearrangement joins TRBV2 to TRBJ1-3; maybe TRBD1 (6 bases). Trimming left V 6 bases short and J 0 bases short, with 12 bases between. The CDR3 consists of 15 residues. The V gene's germline CDR1 is SNHLY and CDR2 FYNNEI. CDR3 region: CASRGQPSSGNTIYF. For the CDR3, the DNA is TGTGCCAGCAGAGGACAGCCGAGCTCTGGAAACACCATATATTTT.

V and J are TRBV30 and TRBJ2-3; 10 bases line up with TRBD2. This CDR3 region has 15 residues. Germline CDR1 GTSNPN, CDR2 SVGIG (reference sequence). With 1 base clipped from V and 1 base from J, the junction kept 2 bases outside the gene matches. The chain's CDR3 is CAWSGLAGGTDTQYF. CDR3 bases: TGTGCCTGGAGTGGGCTAGCGGGGGGCACAGATACGCAGTATTTT.

The V call is TRBV9, the J call TRBJ2-7; 8 bases are a match to TRBD1. The ends lost 0 bases at V and 2 bases at J; junction bases unmatched: 4. The CDR3 is 15 residues long. Per the germline V gene, CDR1 is SGDLS and CDR2 is YYNGEE. CDR3 loop: CASSVEGQETYEQYF. The CDR3 DNA sequence: TGTGCCAGCAGCGTAGAGGGACAGGAGACCTACGAGCAGTACTTC.

The gene calls are TRBV18 and TRBJ2-7, with 10 bases lining up with TRBD1. In germline, CDR1 is KGHSH, CDR2 LQKENI. Germline trimming cut 6 bases from V and 2 bases from J; bases unmatched to any gene: 10. The CDR3 extends over 16 amino acids. CDR3 in amino acids: CASSFSTGTGAYEQYF. The CDR3 coding sequence is TGTGCCAGCTCTTTCTCCACGGGGACAGGGGCCTACGAGCAGTACTTC.

As concerns this clone: The identical CDR3 is also encoded by other nucleotide sequences in the sample. The V call is TRBV5-1, the J call TRBJ2-7; 7 bases line up with TRBD1. V was pared by 0 bases and J by 4 bases, with 4 bases of the junction left unmatched. This CDR3 is built from 14 residues. Per germline, CDR1 SGHRS and CDR2 YFSETQ. The CDR3 is CASSLGQGPYEQYF. As DNA, the CDR3 is TGCGCCAGCAGCTTGGGACAGGGCCCGTACGAGCAGTACTTC.

The V gene is TRBV4-3, the J gene TRBJ2-3, with 8 bases fitting TRBD2. The J segment lost 4 bases and the V segment lost 0 bases, leaving 12 bases of the junction unmatched. Germline values: CDR1 LGHNA, CDR2 YSLEER. The CDR3 sequence is 18 residues long. The CDR3 sequence is CASSQDGVVAGFPDTQYF. The CDR3 region has the DNA TGCGCCAGCAGCCAAGATGGGGTGGTAGCGGGGTTCCCAGATACGCAGTATTTT.

This rearrangement joins TRBV5-1 to TRBJ2-5; 12 nucleotides match TRBD2. The CDR3 sequence is 17 residues long. The germline gives CDR1 SGHRS, CDR2 YFSETQ. J was trimmed by 0 bases and V by 1 base; bases with no gene match: 4. The DNA of the CDR3 is TGCGCCAGCAGCTTGACTAGCGGGGGGCCTTACCAAGAGACCCAGTACTTC. It specifies CASSLTSGGPYQETQYF.

The chain employs TRBV7-9 and TRBJ2-3; D ambiguous. Germline V gene data show CDR1 as SEHNR and CDR2 as FQNEAQ (reference sequence). The CDR3 is 14 amino acids. V was trimmed by 0 bases and J by 4 bases, leaving 8 bases between them. DNA of the CDR3: TGTGCCAGCAGCTTAGCGCTAGTCCCAGATACGCAGTATTTT. Translation: CASSLALVPDTQYF.

The rearrangement uses TRBV5-1 and TRBJ1-5; 7 bases line up with TRBD1. This CDR3 is built from 14 residues. CDR1 is SGHRS and CDR2 is YFSETQ in the germline V gene. J was trimmed by 7 bases and V by 4 bases; bases with no gene match: 8. The CDR3 region is CASSRGPPDQPQHF. For the CDR3, the DNA is TGCGCCAGCAGCAGGGGGCCCCCGGACCAGCCCCAGCATTTT.

The chain is built from TRBV15 and TRBJ1-4; D remains unclear. Germline lookup yields CDR1 LNHNV and CDR2 YYDKDF (reference sequence). The V gene lost 1 base and the J gene lost 8 bases, with 11 bases spanning the gap. The CDR3 has 14 residues. The CDR3 protein is CATSRGGGGEKLFF. The CDR3 DNA reads TGTGCCACCAGCAGAGGAGGAGGAGGGGAAAAACTGTTTTTT.